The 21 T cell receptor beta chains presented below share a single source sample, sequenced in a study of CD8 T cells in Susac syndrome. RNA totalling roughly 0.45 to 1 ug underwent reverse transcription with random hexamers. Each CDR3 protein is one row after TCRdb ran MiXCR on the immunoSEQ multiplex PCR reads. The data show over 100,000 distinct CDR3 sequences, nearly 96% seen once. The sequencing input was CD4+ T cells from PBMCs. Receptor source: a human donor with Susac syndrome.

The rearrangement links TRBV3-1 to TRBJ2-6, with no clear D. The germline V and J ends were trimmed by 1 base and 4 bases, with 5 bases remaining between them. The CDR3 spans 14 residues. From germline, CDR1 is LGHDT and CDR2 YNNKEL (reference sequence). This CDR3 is CASSQATGANVLTF. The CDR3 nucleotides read TGTGCCAGCAGCCAAGCTACAGGGGCCAACGTCCTGACTTTC.

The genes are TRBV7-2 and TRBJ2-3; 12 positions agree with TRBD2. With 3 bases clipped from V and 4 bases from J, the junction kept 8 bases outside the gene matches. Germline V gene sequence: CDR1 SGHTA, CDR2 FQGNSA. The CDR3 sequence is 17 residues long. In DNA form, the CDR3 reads TGTGCCAGCAGCTTTTTGACTAGCGGGAGTACGGCAGATACGCAGTATTTT. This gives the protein CASSFLTSGSTADTQYF.

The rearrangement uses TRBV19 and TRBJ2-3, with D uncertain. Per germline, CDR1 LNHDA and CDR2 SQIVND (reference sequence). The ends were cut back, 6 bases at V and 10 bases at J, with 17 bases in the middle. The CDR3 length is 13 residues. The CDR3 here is CASRTFNEGPQYF. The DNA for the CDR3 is TGTGCCAGTAGGACCTTTAATGAAGGCCCGCAGTATTTT.

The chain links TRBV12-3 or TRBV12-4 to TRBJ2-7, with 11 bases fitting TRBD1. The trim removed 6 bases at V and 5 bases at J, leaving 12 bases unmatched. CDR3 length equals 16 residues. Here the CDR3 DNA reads TGTGCCAGCAGCCGCCTCGGGACAGGGGGAATCAACGAGCAGTACTTC. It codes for CASSRLGTGGINEQYF.

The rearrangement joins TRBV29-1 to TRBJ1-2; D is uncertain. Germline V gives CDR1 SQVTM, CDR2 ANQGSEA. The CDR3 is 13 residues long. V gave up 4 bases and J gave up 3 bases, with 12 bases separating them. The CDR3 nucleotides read TGCAGCGTTGGGGATCAGGATTACTATGGCTACACCTTC. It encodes CSVGDQDYYGYTF.

CDR3 coding DNA: TGCAGTGCTACGAGCGGGAGCTCCTACGAGCAGTACTTC. Amino acids: CSATSGSSYEQYF. This chain connects TRBV20-1 to TRBJ2-7; the match to TRBD2 covers 8 bases. Germline V lookup: CDR1 DFQATT, CDR2 SNEGSKA (reference sequence). V was clipped by 4 bases and J by 0 bases; unmatched bases: 2. The CDR3 runs to 13 residues.

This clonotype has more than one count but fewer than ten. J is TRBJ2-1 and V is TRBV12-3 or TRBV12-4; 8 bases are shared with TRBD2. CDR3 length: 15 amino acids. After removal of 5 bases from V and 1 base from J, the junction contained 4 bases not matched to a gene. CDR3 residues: CASSGLAGSYNEQFF. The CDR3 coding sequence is TGTGCCAGCAGTGGCTTAGCGGGATCCTACAATGAGCAGTTCTTC.

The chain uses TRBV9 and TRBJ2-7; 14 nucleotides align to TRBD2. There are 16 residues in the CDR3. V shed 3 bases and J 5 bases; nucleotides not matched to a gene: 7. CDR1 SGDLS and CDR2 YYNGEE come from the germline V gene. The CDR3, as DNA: TGTGCCAGCAGCGCCGGGACTAGCGGGAGAGTCAACGAGCAGTACTTC. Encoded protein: CASSAGTSGRVNEQYF.

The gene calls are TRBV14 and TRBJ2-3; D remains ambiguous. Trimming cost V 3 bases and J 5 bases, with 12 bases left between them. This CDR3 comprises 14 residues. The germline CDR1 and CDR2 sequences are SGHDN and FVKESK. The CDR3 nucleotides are TGTGCCAGCAGCCAGCTCTTAGCAAAAGATACGCAGTATTTT. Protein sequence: CASSQLLAKDTQYF. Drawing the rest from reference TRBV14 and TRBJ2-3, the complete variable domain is EAGVTQFPSHSVIEKGQTVTLRCDPISGHDNLYWYRRVMGKEIKFLLHFVKESKQDESGMPNNRFLAERTGGTYSTLKVQPAELEDSGVYFCASSQLLAKDTQYFGPGTRLTVL.

CDR3 DNA sequence: TGTGCCAGCAGTTTATCGATGCAGGGTTCGGCGGACGAGCAGTACTTC. Translated: CASSLSMQGSADEQYF. The chain recombines TRBV27 with TRBJ2-7, with D tentatively TRBD1 (5 bases). This CDR3 region has 16 residues. Germline-derived CDR1 and CDR2 are MNHEY and SMNVEV (reference sequence). V gave up 0 bases and J gave up 5 bases, with 17 bases separating them.

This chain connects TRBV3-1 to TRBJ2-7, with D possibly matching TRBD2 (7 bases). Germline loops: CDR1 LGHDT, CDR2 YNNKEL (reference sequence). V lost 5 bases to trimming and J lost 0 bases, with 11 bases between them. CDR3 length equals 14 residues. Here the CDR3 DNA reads TGTGCCAGCAGCGGGGGCGGGAGCTCCTACGAGCAGTACTTC. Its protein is CASSGGGSSYEQYF.

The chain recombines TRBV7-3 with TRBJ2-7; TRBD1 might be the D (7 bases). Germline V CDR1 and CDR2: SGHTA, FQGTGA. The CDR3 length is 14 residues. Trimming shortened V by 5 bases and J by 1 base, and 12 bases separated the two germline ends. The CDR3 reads CASSPAGGSYEQYF. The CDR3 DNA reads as TGTGCCAGCAGCCCGGCAGGGGGGTCCTACGAGCAGTACTTC.

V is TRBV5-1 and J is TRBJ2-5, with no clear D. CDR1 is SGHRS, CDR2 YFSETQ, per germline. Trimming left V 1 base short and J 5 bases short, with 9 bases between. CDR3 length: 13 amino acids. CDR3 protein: CASSLLYWETQYF. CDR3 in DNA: TGCGCCAGCAGCTTGCTCTACTGGGAGACCCAGTACTTC.

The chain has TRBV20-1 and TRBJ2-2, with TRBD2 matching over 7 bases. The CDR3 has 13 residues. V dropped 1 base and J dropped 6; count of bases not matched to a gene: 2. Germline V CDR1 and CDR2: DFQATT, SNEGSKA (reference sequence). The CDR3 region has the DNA TGCAGTGCTAGAGGACTAGCCGCCGGGGAGCTGTTTTTT. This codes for CSARGLAAGELFF.

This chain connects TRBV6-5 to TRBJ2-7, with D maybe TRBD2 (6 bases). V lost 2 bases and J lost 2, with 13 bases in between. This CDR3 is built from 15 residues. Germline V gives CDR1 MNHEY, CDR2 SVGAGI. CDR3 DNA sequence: TGTGCCAGCAGTTACGCTGGGACTGATACCTACGAGCAGTACTTC. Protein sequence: CASSYAGTDTYEQYF.

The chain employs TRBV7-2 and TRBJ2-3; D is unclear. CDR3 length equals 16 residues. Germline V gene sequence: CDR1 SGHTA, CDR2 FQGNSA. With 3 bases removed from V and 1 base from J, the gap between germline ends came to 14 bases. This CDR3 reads CASSFRKPRRTDTQYF. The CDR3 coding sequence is TGTGCCAGCAGCTTTAGAAAGCCAAGGCGCACAGATACGCAGTATTTT.

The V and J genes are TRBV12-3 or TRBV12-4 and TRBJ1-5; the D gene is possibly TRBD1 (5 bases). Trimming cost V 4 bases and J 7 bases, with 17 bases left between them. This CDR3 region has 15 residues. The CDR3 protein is CASSSGTPKGQPQHF. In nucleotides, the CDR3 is TGTGCCAGCAGTTCTGGGACCCCCAAGGGCCAGCCCCAGCATTTT.

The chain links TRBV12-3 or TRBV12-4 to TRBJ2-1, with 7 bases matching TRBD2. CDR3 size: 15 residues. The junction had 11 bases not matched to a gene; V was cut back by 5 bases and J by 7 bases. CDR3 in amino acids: CASSTRAGVRNEQFF. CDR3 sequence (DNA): TGTGCCAGCAGTACAAGGGCGGGAGTAAGGAATGAGCAGTTCTTC.

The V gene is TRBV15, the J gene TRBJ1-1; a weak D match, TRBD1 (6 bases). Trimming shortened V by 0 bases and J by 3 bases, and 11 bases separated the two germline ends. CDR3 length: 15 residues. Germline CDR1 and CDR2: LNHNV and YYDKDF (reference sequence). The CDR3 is CATSRDLGGYTEAFF. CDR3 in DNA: TGTGCCACCAGCAGAGACCTAGGGGGGTACACTGAAGCTTTCTTT. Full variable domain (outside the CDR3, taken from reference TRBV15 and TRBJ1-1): DAMVIQNPRYQVTQFGKPVTLSCSQTLNHNVMYWYQQKSSQAPKLLFHYYDKDFNNEADTPDNFQSRRPNTSFCFLDIRSPGLGDTAMYLCATSRDLGGYTEAFFGQGTRLTVV.

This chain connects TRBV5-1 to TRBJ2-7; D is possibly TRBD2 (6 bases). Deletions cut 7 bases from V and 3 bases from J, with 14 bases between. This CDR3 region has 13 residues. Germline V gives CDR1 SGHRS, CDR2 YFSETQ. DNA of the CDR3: TGCGCCAGCGGCGGGGAGAGGAACTACGAGCAGTACTTC. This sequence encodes CASGGERNYEQYF. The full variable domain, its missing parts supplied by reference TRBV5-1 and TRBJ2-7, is KAGVTQTPRYLIKTRGQQVTLSCSPISGHRSVSWYQQTPGQGLQFLFEYFSETQRNKGNFPGRFSGRQFSNSRSEMNVSTLELGDSALYLCASGGERNYEQYFGPGTRLTVT.

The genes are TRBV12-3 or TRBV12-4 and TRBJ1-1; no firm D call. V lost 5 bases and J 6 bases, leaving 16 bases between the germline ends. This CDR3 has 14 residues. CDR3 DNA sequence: TGTGCCAGCAGTCACGGCATTTTGCTTGCTGAAGCTTTCTTT. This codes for CASSHGILLAEAFF.